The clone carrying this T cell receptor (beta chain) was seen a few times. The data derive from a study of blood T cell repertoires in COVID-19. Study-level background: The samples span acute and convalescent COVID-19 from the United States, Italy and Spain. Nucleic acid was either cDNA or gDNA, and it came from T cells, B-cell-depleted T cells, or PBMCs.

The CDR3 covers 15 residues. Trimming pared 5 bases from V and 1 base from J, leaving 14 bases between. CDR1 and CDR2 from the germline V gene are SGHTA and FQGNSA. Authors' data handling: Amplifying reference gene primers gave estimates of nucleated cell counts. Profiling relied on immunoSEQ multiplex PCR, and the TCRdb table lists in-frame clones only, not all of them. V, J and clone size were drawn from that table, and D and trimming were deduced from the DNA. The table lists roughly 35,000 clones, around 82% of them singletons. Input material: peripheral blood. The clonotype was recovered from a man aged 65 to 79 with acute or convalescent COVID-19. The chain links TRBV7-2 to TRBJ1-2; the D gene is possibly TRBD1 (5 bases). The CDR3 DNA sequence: TGTGCCAGCAGCACCCTACAGGAAATTAACTATGGCTACACCTTC. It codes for CASSTLQEINYGYTF. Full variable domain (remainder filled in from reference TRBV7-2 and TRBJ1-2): GAGVSQSPSNKVTEKGKDVELRCDPISGHTALYWYRQSLGQGLEFLIYFQGNSAPDKSGLPSDRFSAERTGGSVSTLTIQRTQQEDSAVYLCASSTLQEINYGYTFGSGTRLTVV.